This T cell receptor (beta chain) emerged from a study of blood T cell repertoires in COVID-19. The CDR3 runs to 12 residues. With 2 bases removed from V and 4 bases from J, the gap between germline ends came to 3 bases. Germline V gives CDR1 SEHNR, CDR2 FQNEAQ (reference sequence). Clones were sequenced by immunoSEQ multiplex PCR, and TCRdb holds only the in-frame ones, with some missing. The sample consists of 250,000 to 300,000 clones, 70% to 90% of them appearing once. The chain carries TRBV7-9 and TRBJ1-5; D remains unclear. The TCR sequence derives from a woman between 65 and 79 years old with COVID-19, enrolled during active disease. The sequenced sample was peripheral blood. DNA for the CDR3: TGTGCCAGCAGCTTAACAAATCAGCCCCAGCATTTT. It yields the protein CASSLTNQPQHF.